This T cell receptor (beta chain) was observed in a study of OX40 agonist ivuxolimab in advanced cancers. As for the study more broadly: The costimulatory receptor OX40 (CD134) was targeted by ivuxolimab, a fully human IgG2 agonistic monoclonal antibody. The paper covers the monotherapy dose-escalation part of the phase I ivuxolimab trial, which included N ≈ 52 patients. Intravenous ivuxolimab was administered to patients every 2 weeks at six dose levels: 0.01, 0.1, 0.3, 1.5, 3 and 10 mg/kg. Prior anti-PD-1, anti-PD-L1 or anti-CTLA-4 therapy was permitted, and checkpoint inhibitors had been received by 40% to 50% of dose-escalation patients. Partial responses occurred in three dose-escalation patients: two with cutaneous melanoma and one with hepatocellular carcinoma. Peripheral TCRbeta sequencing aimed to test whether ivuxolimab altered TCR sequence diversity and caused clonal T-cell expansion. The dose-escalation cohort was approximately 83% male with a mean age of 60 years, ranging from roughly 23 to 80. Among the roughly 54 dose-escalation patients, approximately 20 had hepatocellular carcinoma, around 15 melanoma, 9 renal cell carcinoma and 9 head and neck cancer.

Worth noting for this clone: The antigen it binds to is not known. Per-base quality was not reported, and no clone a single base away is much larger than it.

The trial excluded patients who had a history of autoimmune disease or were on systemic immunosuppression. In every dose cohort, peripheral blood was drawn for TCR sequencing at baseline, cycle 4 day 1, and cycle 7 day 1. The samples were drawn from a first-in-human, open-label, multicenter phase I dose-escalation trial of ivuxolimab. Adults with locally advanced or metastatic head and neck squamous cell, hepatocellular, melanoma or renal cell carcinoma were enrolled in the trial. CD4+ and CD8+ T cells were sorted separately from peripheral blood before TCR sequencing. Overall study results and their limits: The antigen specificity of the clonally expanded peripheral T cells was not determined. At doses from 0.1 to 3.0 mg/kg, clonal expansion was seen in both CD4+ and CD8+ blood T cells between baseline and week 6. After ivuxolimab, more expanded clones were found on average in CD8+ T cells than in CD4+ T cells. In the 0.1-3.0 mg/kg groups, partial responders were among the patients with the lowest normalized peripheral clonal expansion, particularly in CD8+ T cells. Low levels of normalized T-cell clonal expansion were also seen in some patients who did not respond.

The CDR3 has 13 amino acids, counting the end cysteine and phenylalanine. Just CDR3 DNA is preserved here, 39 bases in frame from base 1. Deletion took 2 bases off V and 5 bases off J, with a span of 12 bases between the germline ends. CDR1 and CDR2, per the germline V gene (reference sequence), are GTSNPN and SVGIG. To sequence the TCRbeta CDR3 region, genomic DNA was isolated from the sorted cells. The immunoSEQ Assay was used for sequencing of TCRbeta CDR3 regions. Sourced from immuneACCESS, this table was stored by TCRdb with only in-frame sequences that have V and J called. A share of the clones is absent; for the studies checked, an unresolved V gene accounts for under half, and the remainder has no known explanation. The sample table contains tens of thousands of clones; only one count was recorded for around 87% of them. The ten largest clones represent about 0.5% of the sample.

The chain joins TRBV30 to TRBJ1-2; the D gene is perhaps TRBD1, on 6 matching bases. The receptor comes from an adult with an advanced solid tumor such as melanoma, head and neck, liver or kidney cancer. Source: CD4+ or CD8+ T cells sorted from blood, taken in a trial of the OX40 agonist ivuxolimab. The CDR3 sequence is CAWSFTGWYGYTF. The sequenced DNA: TGTGCCTGGAGTTTTACAGGGTGGTATGGCTACACCTTC.